This entry describes one T cell receptor beta chain. Its antigen is currently not known. Base qualities are not recorded, but no much larger clone differs from it by a single base. Looking up the germline V gene (reference sequence) yields CDR1 MNHEY and CDR2 SMNVEV. Its CDR3 holds 15 amino acids, cysteine through phenylalanine. Only CDR3 DNA is held: 45 bases, read in frame from base 1. From V the trimming removes 5 bases and from J it removes 4 bases, while the gene matches leave 4 bases of the junction unaccounted for. This record belongs to a study of blood T cell repertoires in COVID-19 (dated by TCRdb to between 2020 and 2021). For context, the study as a whole: The collaborator samples originated in the United States, Italy and Spain and spanned the acute and convalescent phases of COVID-19. The repertoires were made available in a free public database intended to serve as a resource for research on the immune response to SARS-CoV-2. Samples came from the ongoing ImmuneRACE study (first 160 participants) plus 1,254 subjects from 6 global collaborators. The prospective study material was composed of cDNA or gDNA derived from T cells, B-cell-depleted T cells, or PBMCs. Nearly every sample came with metadata listing a de-identified subject ID, COVID-19 status, age in years and sex. Deeply sampled blood TCRbeta repertoires from subjects exposed to, actively infected with, or recovered from COVID-19 were included in the dataset. HLA class I and class II types, where available, came from metadata supplied by the sample provider rather than from assay-based typing. The full study reports these points: The amount of clinical and demographic metadata varied by source and participant and was provided uncurated.

In the prospective study, participants were about 18 to 95 years old, resided in under 30 geographic areas of the United States, and were enrolled through a virtual design. To assign participants to cohorts, the prospective study relied on clinical history that participants themselves reported in a screening survey and a study questionnaire. In the prospective study, whole blood, serum and a nasopharyngeal or oropharyngeal swab were collected from each participant by mobile phlebotomists. Over a 2-month period, participants in the prospective study had the option of providing additional blood draws and questionnaires. Before DNA extraction, blood samples from the prospective study were shipped at room temperature or frozen. The immunoSEQ Assay, a bias-controlled multiplex PCR, was used to amplify TCRbeta CDR3 regions from genomic DNA. As for how the authors treated the data: The number of nucleated cells in each sample was estimated from the amplification of reference gene primers within the assay. To quantify the absolute abundance of each unique TCRbeta CDR3 rearrangement, sequence reads were collapsed and filtered. For each sample, productive Simpson clonality was calculated as the square root of Simpson's diversity index across productive rearrangements. This immuneACCESS table, as held by TCRdb, lists in-frame sequences with V and J called but not all clones. Of the missing ones, under half trace to an unresolved V gene in checked studies; the others have no known cause. V, J and clone size are taken as reported in that table, and D and trimming were inferred from the DNA itself. The sample table lists 270,000 or so clones, 88% of them with a count of one. Roughly 1.2% of the sample lies in the top ten.

Sample: PBMCs or T cells enriched from blood (not recorded which). The rearrangement joined TRBV27 to TRBJ2-5; 13 junctional bases match TRBD2. The TCR comes from a woman aged 40 to 50 with acute COVID-19. The DNA sequence is given as TGTGCCAGCAGTGCCTGGACTAGCGGGAGAGAGACCCAGTACTTC. Translated, it reads CASSAWTSGRETQYF.